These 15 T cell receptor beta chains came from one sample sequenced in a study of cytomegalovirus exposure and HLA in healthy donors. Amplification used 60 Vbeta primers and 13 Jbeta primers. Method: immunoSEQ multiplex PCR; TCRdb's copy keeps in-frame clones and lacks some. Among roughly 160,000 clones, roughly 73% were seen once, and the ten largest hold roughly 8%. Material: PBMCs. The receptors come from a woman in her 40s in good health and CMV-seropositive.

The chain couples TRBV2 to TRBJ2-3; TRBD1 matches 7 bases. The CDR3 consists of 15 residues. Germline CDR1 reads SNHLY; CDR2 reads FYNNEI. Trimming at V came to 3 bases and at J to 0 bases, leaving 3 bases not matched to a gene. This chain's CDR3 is CASSDGTASTDTQYF. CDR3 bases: TGTGCCAGCAGTGACGGGACAGCTAGCACAGATACGCAGTATTTT.

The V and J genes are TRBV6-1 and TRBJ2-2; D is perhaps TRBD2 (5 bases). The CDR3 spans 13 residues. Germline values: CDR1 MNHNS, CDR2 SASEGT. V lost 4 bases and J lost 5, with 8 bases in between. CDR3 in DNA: TGTGCCAGCAGTGTCGGGGATACCGGGGAGCTGTTTTTT. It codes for CASSVGDTGELFF.

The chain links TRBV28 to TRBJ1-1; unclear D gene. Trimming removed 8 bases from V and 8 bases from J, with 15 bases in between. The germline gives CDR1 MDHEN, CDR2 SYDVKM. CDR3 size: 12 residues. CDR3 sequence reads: CASEGPLGEAFF. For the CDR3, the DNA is TGTGCCAGCGAGGGCCCTTTAGGGGAAGCTTTCTTT.

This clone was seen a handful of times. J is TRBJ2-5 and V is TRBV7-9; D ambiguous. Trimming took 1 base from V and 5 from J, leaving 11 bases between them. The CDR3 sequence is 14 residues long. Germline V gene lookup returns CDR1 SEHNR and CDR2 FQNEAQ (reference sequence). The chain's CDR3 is CASSLGRSSETQYF. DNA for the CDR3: TGTGCCAGCAGCTTAGGACGGAGCTCGGAGACCCAGTACTTC.

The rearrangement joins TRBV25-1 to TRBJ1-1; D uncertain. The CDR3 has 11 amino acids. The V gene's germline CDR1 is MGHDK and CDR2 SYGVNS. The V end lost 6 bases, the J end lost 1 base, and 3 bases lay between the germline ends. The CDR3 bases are TGTGCCAGCAGCTCGAACACTGAAGCTTTCTTT. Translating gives CASSSNTEAFF. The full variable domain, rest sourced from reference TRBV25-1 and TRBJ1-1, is EADIYQTPRYLVIGTGKKITLECSQTMGHDKMYWYQQDPGMELHLIHYSYGVNSTEKGDLSSESTVSRIRTEHFPLTLESARPSHTSQYLCASSSNTEAFFGQGTRLTVV.

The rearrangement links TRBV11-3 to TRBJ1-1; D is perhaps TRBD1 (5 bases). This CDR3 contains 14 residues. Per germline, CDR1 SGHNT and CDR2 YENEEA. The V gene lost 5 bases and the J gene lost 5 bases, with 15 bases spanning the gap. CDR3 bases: TGTGCCAGCAGCCCGTCGGGGGGGAAAACTGAAGCTTTCTTT. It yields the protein CASSPSGGKTEAFF.

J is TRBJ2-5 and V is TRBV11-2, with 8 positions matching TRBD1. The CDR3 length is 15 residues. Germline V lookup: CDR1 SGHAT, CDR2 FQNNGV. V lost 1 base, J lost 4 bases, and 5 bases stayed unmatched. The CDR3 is CASSLGGQGRETQYF. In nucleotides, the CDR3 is TGTGCCAGCAGCTTAGGAGGACAGGGCAGAGAGACCCAGTACTTC.

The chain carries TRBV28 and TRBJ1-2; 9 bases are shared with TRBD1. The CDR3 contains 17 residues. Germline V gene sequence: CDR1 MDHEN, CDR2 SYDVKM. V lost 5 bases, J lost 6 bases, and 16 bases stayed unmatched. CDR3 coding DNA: TGTGCCAGCAGTGACCCTTCAGGGGACAGGGTGAACAATGGCTACACCTTC. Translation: CASSDPSGDRVNNGYTF.

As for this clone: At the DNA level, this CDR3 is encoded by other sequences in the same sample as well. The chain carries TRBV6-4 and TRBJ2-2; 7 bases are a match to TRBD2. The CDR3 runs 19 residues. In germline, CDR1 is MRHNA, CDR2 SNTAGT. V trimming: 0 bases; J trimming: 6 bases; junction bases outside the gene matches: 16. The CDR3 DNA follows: TGTGCCAGCAGTGACTCGGTTATATTCGGCGGGAGATCGGCCGGGGAGCTGTTTTTT. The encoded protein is CASSDSVIFGGRSAGELFF.

The CDR3 sequence is CASSFLNGGVNRNEQFF. CDR3 sequence (DNA): TGTGCCAGCAGTTTCCTAAACGGGGGAGTTAACCGGAATGAGCAGTTCTTC. The V gene is TRBV28, the J gene TRBJ2-1, with D maybe TRBD2 (6 bases). Germline assignment: CDR1 MDHEN and CDR2 SYDVKM. The CDR3 is 17 amino acids. V lost 3 bases and J 7 bases, leaving 22 bases between the germline ends. The full variable domain, its missing parts supplied by reference TRBV28 and TRBJ2-1, is DVKVTQSSRYLVKRTGEKVFLECVQDMDHENMFWYRQDPGLGLRLIYFSYDVKMKEKGDIPEGYSVSREKKERFSLILESASTNQTSMYLCASSFLNGGVNRNEQFFGPGTRLTVL.

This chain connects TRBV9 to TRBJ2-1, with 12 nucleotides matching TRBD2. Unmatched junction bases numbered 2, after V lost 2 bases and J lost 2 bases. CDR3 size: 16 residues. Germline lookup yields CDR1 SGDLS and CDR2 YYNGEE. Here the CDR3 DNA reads TGTGCCAGCAGCGTGACTAGCGGGAGCGCCTACAATGAGCAGTTCTTC. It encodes CASSVTSGSAYNEQFF.

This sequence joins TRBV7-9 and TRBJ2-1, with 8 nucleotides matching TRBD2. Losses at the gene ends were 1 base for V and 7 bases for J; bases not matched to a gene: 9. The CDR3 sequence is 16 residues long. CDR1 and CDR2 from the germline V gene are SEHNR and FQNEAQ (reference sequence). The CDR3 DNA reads TGTGCCAGCAGCTTAGTAGTTAGCGGGGCACATAATGAGCAGTTCTTC. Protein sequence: CASSLVVSGAHNEQFF.

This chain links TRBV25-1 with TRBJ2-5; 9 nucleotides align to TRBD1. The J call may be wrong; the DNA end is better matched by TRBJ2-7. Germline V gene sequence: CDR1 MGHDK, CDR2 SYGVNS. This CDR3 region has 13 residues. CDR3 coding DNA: TGTGCCAGCAGAGGGACAGGGTCCTACGAGCAGTACTTC. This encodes CASRGTGSYEQYF.

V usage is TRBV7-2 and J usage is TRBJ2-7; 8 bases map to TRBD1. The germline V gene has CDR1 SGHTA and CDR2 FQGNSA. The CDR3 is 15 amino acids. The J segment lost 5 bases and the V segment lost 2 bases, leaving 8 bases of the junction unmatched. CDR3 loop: CASSLLWTGRDEQYF. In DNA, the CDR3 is TGTGCCAGCAGCTTATTGTGGACAGGGCGGGACGAGCAGTACTTC.

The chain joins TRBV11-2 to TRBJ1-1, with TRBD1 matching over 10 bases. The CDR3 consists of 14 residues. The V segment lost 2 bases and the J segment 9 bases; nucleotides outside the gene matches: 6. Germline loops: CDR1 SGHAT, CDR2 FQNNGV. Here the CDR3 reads CASSLPGTGVKAFF. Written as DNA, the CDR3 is TGTGCCAGCAGCTTACCCGGGACAGGGGTGAAAGCTTTCTTT.